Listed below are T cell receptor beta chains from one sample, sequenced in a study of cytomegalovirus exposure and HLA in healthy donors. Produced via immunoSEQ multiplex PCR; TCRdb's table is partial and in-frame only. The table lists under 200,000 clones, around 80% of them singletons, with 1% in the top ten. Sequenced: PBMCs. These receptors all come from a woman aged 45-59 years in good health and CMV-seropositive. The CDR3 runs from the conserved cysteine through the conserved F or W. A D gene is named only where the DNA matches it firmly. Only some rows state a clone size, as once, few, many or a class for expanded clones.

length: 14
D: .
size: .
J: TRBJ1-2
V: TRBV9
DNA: TGTGCCAGCAGCGTAGGGGCTTCTAACTATGGCTACACCTTC
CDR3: CASSVGASNYGYTF

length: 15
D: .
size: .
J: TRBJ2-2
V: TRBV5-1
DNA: TGCGCCAGCAGCTTCGGTCCAGGGAACACCGGGGAGCTGTTTTTT
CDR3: CASSFGPGNTGELFF

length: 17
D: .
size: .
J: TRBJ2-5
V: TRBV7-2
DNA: TGTGCCAGCAGCTTAGTCGGCGGGGGCGGATCACAAGAGACCCAGTACTTC
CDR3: CASSLVGGGGSQETQYF

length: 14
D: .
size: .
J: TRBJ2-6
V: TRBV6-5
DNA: TGTGCCAGCAGTTCCCGCCAGGGGGCCAACGTCCTGACTTTC
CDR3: CASSSRQGANVLTF

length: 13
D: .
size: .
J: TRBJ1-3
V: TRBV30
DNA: TGTGCCTGGAGTGCGGGCTCTGGAAACACCATATATTTT
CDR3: CAWSAGSGNTIYF

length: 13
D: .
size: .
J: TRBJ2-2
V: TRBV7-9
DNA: TGTGCCAGAGCGATCGAGAACACCGGGGAGCTGTTTTTT
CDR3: CARAIENTGELFF

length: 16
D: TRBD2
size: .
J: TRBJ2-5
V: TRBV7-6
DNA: TGTGCCAGCAGCGCCGGGACTAGCGGGGGACAAGAGACCCAGTACTTC
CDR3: CASSAGTSGGQETQYF

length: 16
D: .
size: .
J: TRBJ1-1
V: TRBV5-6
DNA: TGTGCCAGCAGCTTGCCAGGCGCGGGCAAGAACACTGAAGCTTTCTTT
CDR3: CASSLPGAGKNTEAFF

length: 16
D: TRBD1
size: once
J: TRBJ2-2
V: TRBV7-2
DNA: TGTGCCAGCAGCTCGTGGGACAGGTTGAACACCGGGGAGCTGTTTTTT
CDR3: CASSSWDRLNTGELFF

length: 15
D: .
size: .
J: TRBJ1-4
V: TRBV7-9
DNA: TGTTCCAGCAGGCGGGGAGGAGGGACTAATGAAAAACTGTTTTTT
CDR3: CSSRRGGGTNEKLFF

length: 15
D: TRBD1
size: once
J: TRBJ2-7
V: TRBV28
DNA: TGTGCCAGCAGTGTTAACCCGACAGGGGGCTACGAGCAGTACTTC
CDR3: CASSVNPTGGYEQYF

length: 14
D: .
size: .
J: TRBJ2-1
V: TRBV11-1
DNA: TGTGCCAGCAGCCGACGTGACAGCTACAATGAGCAGTTCTTC
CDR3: CASSRRDSYNEQFF

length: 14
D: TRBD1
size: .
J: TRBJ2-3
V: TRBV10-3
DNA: TGTGCCACCGAGGACAGGGGGCAAGATGATACGCAGTATTTT
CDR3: CATEDRGQDDTQYF

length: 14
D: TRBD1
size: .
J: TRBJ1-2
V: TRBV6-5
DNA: TGTGCCAGCACCCCAGGGGGCCAAAACTATGGCTACACCTTC
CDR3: CASTPGGQNYGYTF

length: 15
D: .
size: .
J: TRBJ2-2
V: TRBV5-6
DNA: TGTGCCAGCAGCTTAATTCAGGGATTTCTCGGGGAGCTGTTTTTT
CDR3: CASSLIQGFLGELFF

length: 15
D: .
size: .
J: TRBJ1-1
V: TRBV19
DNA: TGTGCCAGTAGTTCCGGCAGGTGGATGAACACTGAAGCTTTCTTT
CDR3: CASSSGRWMNTEAFF

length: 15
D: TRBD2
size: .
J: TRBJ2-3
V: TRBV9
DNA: TGTGCCAGCAGCGTAGCCGGGGGGGGGACAGATACGCAGTATTTT
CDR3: CASSVAGGGTDTQYF

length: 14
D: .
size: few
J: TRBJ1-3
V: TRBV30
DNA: TGTGCCTGGAGTGTTCTTAGCTCTGGAAACACCATATATTTT
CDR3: CAWSVLSSGNTIYF

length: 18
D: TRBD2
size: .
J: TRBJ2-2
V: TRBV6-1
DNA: TGTGCCAGCAGTAAAGGACTAGCGGGAGGGCAGGGCACCGGGGAGCTGTTTTTT
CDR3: CASSKGLAGGQGTGELFF

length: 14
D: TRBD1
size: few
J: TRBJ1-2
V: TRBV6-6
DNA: TGTGCCAGCAGTCGAGGACAGGCGGGCTATGGCTACACCTTC
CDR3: CASSRGQAGYGYTF

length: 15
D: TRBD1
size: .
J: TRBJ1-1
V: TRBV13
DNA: TGTGCCAGCAGCTCCTCCGGGACAGGGAACACTGAAGCTTTCTTT
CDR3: CASSSSGTGNTEAFF

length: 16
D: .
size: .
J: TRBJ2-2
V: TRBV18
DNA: TGTGCCAGCTCACCGATGCAGGGTCCCGGTGGCGGGGAGCTGTTTTTT
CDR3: CASSPMQGPGGGELFF

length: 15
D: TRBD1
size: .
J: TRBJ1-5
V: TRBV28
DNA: TGTGCCAGCAGTTCCCAGGGGGCCGGGAATCAGCCCCAGCATTTT
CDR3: CASSSQGAGNQPQHF

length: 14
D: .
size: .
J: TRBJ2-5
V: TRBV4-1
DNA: TGCGCCAGCAGCCCGAGGGGGGGTGTAGGGACCCAGTACTTC
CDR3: CASSPRGGVGTQYF

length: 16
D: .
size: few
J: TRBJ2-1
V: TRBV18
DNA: TGTGCCAGCTCGCTACGGACACGTTCGGTCTACAATGAGCAGTTCTTC
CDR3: CASSLRTRSVYNEQFF

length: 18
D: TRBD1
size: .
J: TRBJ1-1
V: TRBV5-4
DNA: TGTGCCAGCAGCTTGGTCGGACAGGGGAGGGCTATGAACACTGAAGCTTTCTTT
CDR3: CASSLVGQGRAMNTEAFF

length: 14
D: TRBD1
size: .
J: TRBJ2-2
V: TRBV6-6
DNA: TGTGCCAGCCCAGGACAGGGGAACACCGGGGAGCTGTTTTTT
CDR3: CASPGQGNTGELFF

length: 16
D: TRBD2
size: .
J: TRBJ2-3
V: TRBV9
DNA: TGTGCCAGCAGCGGCCCTACTAGCGGCAGCACAGATACGCAGTATTTT
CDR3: CASSGPTSGSTDTQYF

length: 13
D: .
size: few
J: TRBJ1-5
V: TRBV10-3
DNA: TGTGCCATCACGGCAGGGATAAATCAGCCCCAGCATTTT
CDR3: CAITAGINQPQHF

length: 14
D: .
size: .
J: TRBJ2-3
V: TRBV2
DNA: TGTGCCAGCAGTGTCTCAGGTGGTACAGATACGCAGTATTTT
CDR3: CASSVSGGTDTQYF

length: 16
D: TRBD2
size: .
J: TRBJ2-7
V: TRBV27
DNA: TGTGCCAGCAGTTTGGGCCCCCCGGGACTAGCTGTGGAGCAGTACTTC
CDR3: CASSLGPPGLAVEQYF

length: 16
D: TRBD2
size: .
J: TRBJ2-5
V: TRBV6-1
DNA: TGTGCCAGCAGTGAATCGCGGGGGAGGGGTGATGAGACCCAGTACTTC
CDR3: CASSESRGRGDETQYF

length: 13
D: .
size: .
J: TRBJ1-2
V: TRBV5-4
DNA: TGTGCCATACAGTCAAGGGCAGGACTTGGCTACACCTTC
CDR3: CAIQSRAGLGYTF

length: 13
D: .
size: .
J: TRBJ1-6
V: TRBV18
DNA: TGTGCCAGCTCACCATCTGGAGATTCACCCCTCCACTTT
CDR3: CASSPSGDSPLHF

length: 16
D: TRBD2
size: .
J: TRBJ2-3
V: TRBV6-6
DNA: TGTGCCAGCAGTATGAAACGGGGGGGCCGGACAGATACGCAGTATTTT
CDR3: CASSMKRGGRTDTQYF

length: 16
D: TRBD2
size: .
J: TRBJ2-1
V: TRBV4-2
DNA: TGTGCCAGCAGCCAAGGCGGGAGGAGCTCCTACAATGAGCAGTTCTTC
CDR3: CASSQGGRSSYNEQFF

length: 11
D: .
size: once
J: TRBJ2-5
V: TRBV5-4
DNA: TGTGCCAGCAGCTTTCGGGAGACCCAGTACTTC
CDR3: CASSFRETQYF

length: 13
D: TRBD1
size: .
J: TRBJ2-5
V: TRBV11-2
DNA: TGTGCCAGCAGCTCGGGACAGGGGGGGACCCAGTACTTC
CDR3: CASSSGQGGTQYF